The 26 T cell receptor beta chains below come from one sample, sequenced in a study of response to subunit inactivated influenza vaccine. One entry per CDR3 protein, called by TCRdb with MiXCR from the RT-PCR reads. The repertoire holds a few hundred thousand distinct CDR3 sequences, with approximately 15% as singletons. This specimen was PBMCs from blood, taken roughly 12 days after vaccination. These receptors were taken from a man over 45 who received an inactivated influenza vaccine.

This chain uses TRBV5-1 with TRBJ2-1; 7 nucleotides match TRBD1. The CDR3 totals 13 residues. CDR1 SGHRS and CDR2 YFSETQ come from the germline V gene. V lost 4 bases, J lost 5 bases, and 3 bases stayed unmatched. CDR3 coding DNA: TGCGCCAGCAGCGACGGGACAGACAATGAGCAGTTCTTC. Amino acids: CASSDGTDNEQFF.

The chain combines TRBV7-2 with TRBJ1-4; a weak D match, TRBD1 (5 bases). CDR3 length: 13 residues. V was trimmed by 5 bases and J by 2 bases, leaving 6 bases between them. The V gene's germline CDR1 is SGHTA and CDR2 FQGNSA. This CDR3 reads CASSGGTNEKLFF. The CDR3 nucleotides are TGTGCCAGCAGCGGGGGGACTAATGAAAAACTGTTTTTT.

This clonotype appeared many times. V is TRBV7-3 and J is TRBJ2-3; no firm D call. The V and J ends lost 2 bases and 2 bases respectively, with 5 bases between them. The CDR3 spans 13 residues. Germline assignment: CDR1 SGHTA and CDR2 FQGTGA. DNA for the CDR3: TGTGCCAGCAGCTTAGGGGTCACAGATACGCAGTATTTT. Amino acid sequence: CASSLGVTDTQYF.

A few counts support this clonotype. CDR3: CASSPSGVRYNEQFF. As DNA, the CDR3 is TGTGCCAGCAGTCCTAGCGGGGTGAGGTACAATGAGCAGTTCTTC. V and J are TRBV7-2 and TRBJ2-1, with 9 bases fitting TRBD2. The CDR3 length is 15 residues. Per the germline V gene, CDR1 is SGHTA and CDR2 is FQGNSA. Trimming took 6 bases from V and 4 from J; bases not matched to a gene: 7.

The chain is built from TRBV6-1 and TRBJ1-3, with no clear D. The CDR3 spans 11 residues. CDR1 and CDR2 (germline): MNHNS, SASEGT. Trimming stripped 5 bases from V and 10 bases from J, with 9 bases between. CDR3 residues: CASSPGWTIYF. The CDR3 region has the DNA TGTGCCAGCAGTCCGGGGTGGACCATATATTTT.

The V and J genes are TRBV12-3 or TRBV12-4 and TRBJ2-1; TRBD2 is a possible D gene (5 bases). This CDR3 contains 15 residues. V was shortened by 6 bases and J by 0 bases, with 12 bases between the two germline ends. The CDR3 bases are TGTGCCAGCAGAACCGATGGAGGCTCCTACAATGAGCAGTTCTTC. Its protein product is CASRTDGGSYNEQFF.

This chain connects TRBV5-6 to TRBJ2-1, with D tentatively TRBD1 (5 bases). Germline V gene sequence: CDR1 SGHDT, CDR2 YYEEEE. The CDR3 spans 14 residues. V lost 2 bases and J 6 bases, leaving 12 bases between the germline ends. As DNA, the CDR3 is TGTGCCAGCAGCTTACAAGGGGCGGTCAATGAGCAGTTCTTC. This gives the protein CASSLQGAVNEQFF.

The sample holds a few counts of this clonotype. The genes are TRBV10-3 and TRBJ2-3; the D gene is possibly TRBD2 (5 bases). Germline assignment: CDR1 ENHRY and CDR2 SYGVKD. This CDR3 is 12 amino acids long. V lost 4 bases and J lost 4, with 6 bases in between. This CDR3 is CAISAGADTQYF. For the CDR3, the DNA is TGTGCCATCAGTGCCGGGGCAGATACGCAGTATTTT.

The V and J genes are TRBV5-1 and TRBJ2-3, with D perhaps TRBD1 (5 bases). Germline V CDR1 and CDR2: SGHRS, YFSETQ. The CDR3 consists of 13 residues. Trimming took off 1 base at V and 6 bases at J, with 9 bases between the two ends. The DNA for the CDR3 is TGCGCCAGCAGCTTGCAGGGTATGGATACGCAGTATTTT. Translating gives CASSLQGMDTQYF.

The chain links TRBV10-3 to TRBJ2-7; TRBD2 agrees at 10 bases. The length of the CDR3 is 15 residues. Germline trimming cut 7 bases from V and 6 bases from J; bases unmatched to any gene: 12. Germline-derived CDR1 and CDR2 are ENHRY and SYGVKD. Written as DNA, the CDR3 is TGTGCCATCACTGAATCAGCGGGGGGGCCCTCCGAGCAGTACTTC. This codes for CAITESAGGPSEQYF.

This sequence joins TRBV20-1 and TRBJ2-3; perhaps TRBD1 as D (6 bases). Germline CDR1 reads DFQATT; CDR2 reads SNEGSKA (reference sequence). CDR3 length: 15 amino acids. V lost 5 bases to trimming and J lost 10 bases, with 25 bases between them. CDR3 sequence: CSAESRSGGTLSQYF. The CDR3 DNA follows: TGCAGTGCTGAGTCTAGGTCTGGGGGCACGCTATCGCAGTATTTT.

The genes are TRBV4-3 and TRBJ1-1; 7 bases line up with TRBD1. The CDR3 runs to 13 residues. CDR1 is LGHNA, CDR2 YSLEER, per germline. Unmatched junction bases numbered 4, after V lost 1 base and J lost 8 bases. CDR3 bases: TGCGCCAGCAGCCAAGTGGGGACAGCCGAAGCTTTCTTT. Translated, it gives CASSQVGTAEAFF.

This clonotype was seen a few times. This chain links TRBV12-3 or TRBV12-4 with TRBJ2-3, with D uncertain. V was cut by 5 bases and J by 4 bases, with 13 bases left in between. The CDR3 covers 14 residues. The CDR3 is CASSPSFAPDTQYF. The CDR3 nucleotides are TGTGCCAGCAGTCCCTCTTTCGCTCCAGATACGCAGTATTTT.

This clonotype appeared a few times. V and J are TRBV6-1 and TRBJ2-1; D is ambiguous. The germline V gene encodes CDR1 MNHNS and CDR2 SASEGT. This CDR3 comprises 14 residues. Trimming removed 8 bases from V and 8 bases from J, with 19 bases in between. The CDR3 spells CASGIASDLDEQFF. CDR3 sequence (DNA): TGTGCCAGCGGAATTGCTAGTGATTTAGATGAGCAGTTCTTC.

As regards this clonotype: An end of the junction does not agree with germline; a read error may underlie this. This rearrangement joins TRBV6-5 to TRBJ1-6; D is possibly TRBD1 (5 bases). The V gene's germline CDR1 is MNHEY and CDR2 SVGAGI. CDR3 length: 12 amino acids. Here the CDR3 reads CATRGPNSPLHF. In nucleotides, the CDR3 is TGCGCCACAAGGGGTCCAAATTCACCCCTCCACTTT.

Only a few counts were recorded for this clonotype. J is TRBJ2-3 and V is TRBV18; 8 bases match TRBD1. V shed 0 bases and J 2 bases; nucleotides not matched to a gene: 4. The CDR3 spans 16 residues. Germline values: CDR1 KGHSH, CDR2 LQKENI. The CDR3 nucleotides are TGTGCCAGCTCACCACCGGGGACAGGCTTCACAGATACGCAGTATTTT. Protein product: CASSPPGTGFTDTQYF.

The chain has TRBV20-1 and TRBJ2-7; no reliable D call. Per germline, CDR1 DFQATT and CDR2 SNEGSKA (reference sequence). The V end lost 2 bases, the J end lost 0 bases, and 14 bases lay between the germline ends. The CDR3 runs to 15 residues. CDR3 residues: CSARKWQLSSYEQYF. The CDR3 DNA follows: TGCAGTGCTAGAAAGTGGCAGCTGTCCTCCTACGAGCAGTACTTC.

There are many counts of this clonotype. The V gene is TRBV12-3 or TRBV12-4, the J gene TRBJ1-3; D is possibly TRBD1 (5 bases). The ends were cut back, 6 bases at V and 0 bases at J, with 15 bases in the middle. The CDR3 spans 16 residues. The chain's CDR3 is CASSTEQARSGNTIYF. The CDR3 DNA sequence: TGTGCCAGCAGCACCGAACAGGCGCGCTCTGGAAACACCATATATTTT.

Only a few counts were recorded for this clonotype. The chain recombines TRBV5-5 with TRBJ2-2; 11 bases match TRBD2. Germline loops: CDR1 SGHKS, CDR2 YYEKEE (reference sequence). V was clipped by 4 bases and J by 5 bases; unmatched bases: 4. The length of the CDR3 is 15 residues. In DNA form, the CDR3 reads TGTGCCAGCAGCCCTACTAGCGGGAGAACCGGGGAGCTGTTTTTT. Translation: CASSPTSGRTGELFF.

CDR3 loop: CASSPSGSADNEQFF. DNA for the CDR3: TGTGCCAGCAGTCCTAGCGGGAGCGCCGACAATGAGCAGTTCTTC. The gene calls are TRBV6-2 or TRBV6-3 and TRBJ2-1; the match to TRBD2 covers 10 bases. The ends lost 5 bases at V and 5 bases at J; junction bases unmatched: 6. The CDR3 covers 15 residues. Germline CDR1 MNHEY, CDR2 SVGEGT.

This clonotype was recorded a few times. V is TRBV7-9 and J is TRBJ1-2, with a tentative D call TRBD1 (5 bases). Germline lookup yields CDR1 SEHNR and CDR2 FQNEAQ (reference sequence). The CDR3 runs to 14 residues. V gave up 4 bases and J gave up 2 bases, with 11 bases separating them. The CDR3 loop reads CASSSSTENYGYTF. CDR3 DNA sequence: TGTGCCAGCAGCTCCTCGACAGAAAACTATGGCTACACCTTC. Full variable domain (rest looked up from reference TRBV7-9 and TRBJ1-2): DTGVSQNPRHKITKRGQNVTFRCDPISEHNRLYWYRQTLGQGPEFLTYFQNEAQLEKSRLLSDRFSAERPKGSFSTLEIQRTEQGDSAMYLCASSSSTENYGYTFGSGTRLTVV.

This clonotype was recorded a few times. DNA for the CDR3: TGTGCCAGCAGCTCGCACAGGGGGCTAGGGGAGCAGTACTTC. It specifies CASSSHRGLGEQYF. The chain uses TRBV7-2 and TRBJ2-7, with TRBD1 matching 9 bases. The CDR3 spans 14 residues. The ends lost 4 bases at V and 7 bases at J; junction bases unmatched: 8. The germline V gene encodes CDR1 SGHTA and CDR2 FQGNSA.

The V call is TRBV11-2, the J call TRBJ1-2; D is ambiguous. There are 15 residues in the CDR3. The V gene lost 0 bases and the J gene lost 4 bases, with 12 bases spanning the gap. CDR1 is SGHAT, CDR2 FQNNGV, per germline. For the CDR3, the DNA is TGTGCCAGCAGCTTAGATTTTAAGGGATTCTATGGCTACACCTTC. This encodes CASSLDFKGFYGYTF.

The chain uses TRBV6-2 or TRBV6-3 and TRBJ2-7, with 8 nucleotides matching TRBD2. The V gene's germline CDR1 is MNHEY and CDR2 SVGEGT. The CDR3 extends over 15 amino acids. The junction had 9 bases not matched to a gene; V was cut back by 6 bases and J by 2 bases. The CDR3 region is CASSPSGRKTYEQYF. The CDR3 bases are TGTGCCAGCAGCCCGAGCGGGAGAAAAACCTACGAGCAGTACTTC.

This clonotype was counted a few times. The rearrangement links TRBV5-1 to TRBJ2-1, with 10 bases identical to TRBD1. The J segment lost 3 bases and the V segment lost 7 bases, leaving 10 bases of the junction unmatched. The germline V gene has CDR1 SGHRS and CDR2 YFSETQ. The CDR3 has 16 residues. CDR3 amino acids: CASGGQGNTDYNEQFF. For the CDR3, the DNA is TGCGCCAGCGGGGGACAGGGGAACACTGACTACAATGAGCAGTTCTTC.

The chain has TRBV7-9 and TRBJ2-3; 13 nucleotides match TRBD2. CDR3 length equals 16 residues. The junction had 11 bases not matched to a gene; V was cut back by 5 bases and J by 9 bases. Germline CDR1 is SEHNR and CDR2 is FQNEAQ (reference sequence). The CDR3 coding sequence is TGTGCCAGCAGCCCTAGGACTAGCGGGGGCCAGGAGACGCAGTATTTT. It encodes CASSPRTSGGQETQYF.